This T cell receptor beta chain was captured by sequencing in a study of shared clonotypes between healthy human individuals. Study findings and constraints: Donors were few, which limited the genetic and exposure-history diversity represented. A few donors shared around 5% of their naive CD4 clonotypes.

As for this clone: What it binds is not known.

The V gene's germline CDR1 is SGHTA and CDR2 FQGNSA. Trimming removed 5 bases from V and 10 bases from J, with 12 bases in between. This CDR3 is 12 amino acids long. Assay: immunoSEQ multiplex PCR; the TCRdb copy retains only in-frame clones and omits some. Among some 2,000,000 clones listed, 95% were seen once. This chain links TRBV7-2 with TRBJ2-1; unclear D gene. The sequenced sample was naive CD4+ T cells sorted from blood. Subset of the sample: CD45RA+ positively selected. This clonotype originated in a man between 18 and 35 years old in good health. The CDR3 region has the DNA TGTGCCAGCAGCCGCCTCTCGCAAGAGCAGTTCTTC. Its translation: CASSRLSQEQFF.